The rows below give T cell receptor beta chains drawn from one sample of a study of T cell responses to AZD1222 COVID-19 vaccine. Data came from immunoSEQ multiplex PCR; TCRdb stores just in-frame clones and leaves some out. Here the sample spans roughly 150,000 clones, about nine tenths being singletons. The specimen comprised peripheral blood, sampled 28 days after the second AZD1222 dose. Receptor source: an adult who received the AZD1222 COVID-19 vaccine. The CDR3 runs from the conserved cysteine through the conserved F or W. The order of the fields is V gene, D gene, J gene, clone size, CDR3 DNA, CDR3 protein. D genes are given only for firm matches. Size tells how often a clone was seen (once, few, many) or the class of an expanded clone, and some rows leave it out.

>TRBV7-2|.|TRBJ1-4|.
TGTGCCAGCACCCGGACAACTAATGAAAAACTGTTTTTT
CASTRTTNEKLFF
>TRBV29-1|.|TRBJ1-1|few
TGCAGCGTTGTTGACAGATCGAACACTGAAGCTTTCTTT
CSVVDRSNTEAFF
>TRBV4-2|TRBD2|TRBJ2-7|.
TGTGCCAGCAGCCGGGGGGCGACTAGCGGGGCCTACGAGCAGTACTTC
CASSRGATSGAYEQYF
>TRBV18|.|TRBJ2-1|.
TGTGCCAGCTCACGGGGGACCTCCTACAATGAGCAGTTCTTC
CASSRGTSYNEQFF
>TRBV9|TRBD1|TRBJ1-6|once
TGTGCCAGCAGCGTAGCTGTGTCAGGGGGTGGGTCACCCCTCCACTTT
CASSVAVSGGGSPLHF
>TRBV29-1|TRBD2|TRBJ2-4|.
TGCAGCGCCAATGGACTAGCGGGAGAATACATTCAGTACTTC
CSANGLAGEYIQYF
>TRBV3-1/TRBV3-2|TRBD2|TRBJ2-1|.
TGTGCCAGCAGATTATCTAGCGGGTACAATGAGCAGTTCTTC
CASRLSSGYNEQFF
>TRBV3-1/TRBV3-2|TRBD2|TRBJ2-7|.
TGTGCCAGCAGACGGAAGCGGGAGGCCTCCTACGAGCAGTACTTC
CASRRKREASYEQYF
>TRBV7-9|.|TRBJ1-5|.
TGTGCCAGCAGCTTAGTGGGCAGGGACGGGAATCAGCCCCAGCATTTT
CASSLVGRDGNQPQHF
>TRBV27|TRBD1|TRBJ1-1|.
TGTGCCAGCAGTTTATCTCCATACAGGGGAAACACTGAAGCTTTCTTT
CASSLSPYRGNTEAFF
>TRBV6-4|TRBD1|TRBJ1-4|.
TGTGCAGGGGGCAGGGAACCGCATGAAAAACTGTTTTTT
CAGGREPHEKLFF
>TRBV6-2/TRBV6-3|.|TRBJ2-7|.
TGTGCCAGCAGTTACTCGGAGGGCCACGGCGAGCAGTACTTC
CASSYSEGHGEQYF
>TRBV6-2/TRBV6-3|.|TRBJ1-1|.
TGTGCCAGCAGTTACAAGGCAGGGGAGGCGAACACTGAAGCTTTCTTT
CASSYKAGEANTEAFF
>TRBV4-3|.|TRBJ1-2|.
TGCGCCAGCAGCCGCAATGCGGGATTGACCCACTCCGGTAGCGGCTACACCTTC
CASSRNAGLTHSGSGYTF
>TRBV19|.|TRBJ1-2|.
TGTGCCCCTAGAGGCGGACTCTATGGCTACACCTTC
CAPRGGLYGYTF
>TRBV7-2|.|TRBJ1-2|few
TGTGCCAGCAGCCCCGCGGCCGTTAACTATGGCTACACCTTC
CASSPAAVNYGYTF
>TRBV7-6|.|TRBJ2-1|.
TGTGCCAGCAGCTTTGGTCAGGGTTATTACAATGAGCAGTTCTTC
CASSFGQGYYNEQFF
>TRBV7-9|TRBD2|TRBJ2-1|.
TGTGCCAGCAGTCCCGGGACTAGCGTTCACAATGAGCAGTTCTTC
CASSPGTSVHNEQFF
>TRBV9|TRBD1|TRBJ1-1|once
TGTGCCAGCAGCTGGGGGACAGGAATGAACACTGAAGCTTTCTTT
CASSWGTGMNTEAFF
>TRBV7-9|TRBD2|TRBJ2-2|.
TGTGCCAGCAGCTTAGCGCTGACTAGCGGTCCAAACACCGGGGAGCTGTTTTTT
CASSLALTSGPNTGELFF
>TRBV5-1|.|TRBJ2-5|once
TGCGCCAGCAGCTTGGGTGCATTGGGGCAAGAGACCCAGTACTTC
CASSLGALGQETQYF
>TRBV9|TRBD2|TRBJ2-1|.
TGTGCCAGCAGCGTAGCTTTGCGGGAGACCAACAATGAGCAGTTCTTC
CASSVALRETNNEQFF
>TRBV19|.|TRBJ2-7|.
TGTGCCAGTACGGGGGCCGCCACGTCCTACGAGCAGTACTTC
CASTGAATSYEQYF
>TRBV29-1|TRBD2|TRBJ2-1|.
TGCAGCGTAGGCGGGACTAGCGGTAGGGATGAGCAGTTCTTC
CSVGGTSGRDEQFF
>TRBV12-3/TRBV12-4|.|TRBJ2-5|.
TGTGCCAGCAGTCCTCAAGAGACCCAGTACTTC
CASSPQETQYF
>TRBV3-1/TRBV3-2|.|TRBJ2-1|.
TGTGCCAGCAGCCAAGAAAGGGGGATCGGGAGGTTCTTC
CASSQERGIGRFF
>TRBV7-2|.|TRBJ2-6|once
TGTGCCAGCAGCTTAGGTCTGGGCCCTGGGGCCAACGTCCTGACTTTC
CASSLGLGPGANVLTF
>TRBV6-5|TRBD1|TRBJ1-2|.
TGTGCCAGCAGTTGGGGACAGAGCCTAAACTATGGCTACACCTTC
CASSWGQSLNYGYTF
>TRBV6-5|.|TRBJ2-7|few
TGTGCCAGCAGTTACAACCCGAGGTTAGAGCAGTACTTC
CASSYNPRLEQYF
>TRBV15|.|TRBJ2-1|.
TGTGCCACCAGCTCACGGGCACTAGCAAATAGTTACAATGAGCAGTTCTTC
CATSSRALANSYNEQFF
>TRBV19|TRBD1|TRBJ1-5|.
TGTGCCAGTAGTCTACAGGGGGGGAATCAGCCCCAGCATTTT
CASSLQGGNQPQHF
>TRBV5-1|.|TRBJ1-4|.
TGCGCCAGCAGCTTGGCCCCGAATGAAAAACTGTTTTTT
CASSLAPNEKLFF
>TRBV10-3|.|TRBJ2-1|.
TGTGCCATCAGCGGTGAGAACCCTGGTATCAATGAGCAGTTCTTC
CAISGENPGINEQFF
>TRBV19|.|TRBJ2-5|.
TGTGCCAGTAGTCAGCTCCAGGGGACCCAGTACTTC
CASSQLQGTQYF
>TRBV20-1|.|TRBJ2-1|.
TGCAGTGCTAGAACCGGTGAGCAGTTCTTC
CSARTGEQFF
>TRBV7-2|TRBD1|TRBJ1-5|.
TGTGCCAGCAGCCCGGGGGGGACAGTGAATCAGCCCCAGCATTTT
CASSPGGTVNQPQHF
>TRBV3-1/TRBV3-2|TRBD1|TRBJ2-7|.
TGTGCCAGCAGCCACCGGGACAGGGCAAGAGAGCAGTACTTC
CASSHRDRAREQYF
>TRBV4-1|TRBD2|TRBJ2-5|.
TGCGCCAGCAGCCAAGGGAGGGGGCAAGGGCTTCTGACTAGCGGGAGCCGGGAGACCCAGTACTTC
CASSQGRGQGLLTSGSRETQYF
>TRBV3-1/TRBV3-2|.|TRBJ1-6|medium-sized
TGTGCCAGCAGCCTTAAAGGGGATTCACCCCTCCACTTT
CASSLKGDSPLHF
>TRBV19|TRBD2|TRBJ2-1|.
TGTGCCAGCGAAAGCGGGAGGAGATACAATGAGCAGTTCTTC
CASESGRRYNEQFF
>TRBV3-1/TRBV3-2|TRBD2|TRBJ2-7|.
TGTGCCAGCAGCCAAGGGACTAGCGGCTACGAGCAGTACTTC
CASSQGTSGYEQYF
>TRBV5-1|TRBD1|TRBJ1-1|few
TGCGCCAGCGGTGCGACAGGGGTTGTGGGCACTGAAGCTTTCTTT
CASGATGVVGTEAFF
>TRBV18|TRBD1|TRBJ2-1|.
TGTGCCAGCTCACCCCGGACAGGGGGATACAATGAGCAGTTCTTC
CASSPRTGGYNEQFF
>TRBV7-2|.|TRBJ2-5|.
TGTGCCAGCAGCTTAGATAGGGGAGAGACCCAGTACTTC
CASSLDRGETQYF
>TRBV11-3|TRBD2|TRBJ2-3|.
TGTGCCAGCAGCCGGGGGCGTCTAGCGGGGGCAGATACGCAGTATTTT
CASSRGRLAGADTQYF
>TRBV28|.|TRBJ1-5|once
TGTGCCAGCAGAGAATTTCTCAATCAGCCCCAGCATTTT
CASREFLNQPQHF
>TRBV19|.|TRBJ2-5|.
TGTGCCAGTAGTATGAGAGTAAACCAAGAGACCCAGTACTTC
CASSMRVNQETQYF
>TRBV20-1|.|TRBJ1-5|.
TGCAGTGCTAGTCAGGTGTTCAGGGCAGGGGATCAGCCCCAGCATTTT
CSASQVFRAGDQPQHF
>TRBV4-2|.|TRBJ2-1|.
TGTGCCAGCAGCCAAGATCAGGCGGGCTATGAGCAGTTCTTC
CASSQDQAGYEQFF